The TCR beta chain under discussion was sequenced for a study of blood T cell repertoires in COVID-19. Overall study: PBMCs, B-cell-depleted T cells, or T cells were the source of the cDNA or gDNA that made up the material.

Germline V gene data show CDR1 as LGHDT and CDR2 as YNNKEL (reference sequence). The CDR3 runs 12 residues. J gave up 7 bases and V 6 bases, and 4 bases lay outside the gene matches. Only in-frame clones appear in the TCRdb table, and some are missing; sequencing was by immunoSEQ multiplex PCR. The data hold 50,000 or so clones, with 65% to 90% observed a single time. The chain has TRBV3-1 (or the pseudogene TRBV3-2) and TRBJ1-2, with TRBD1 matching 8 bases. Sequencing was performed on peripheral blood. The receptor comes from a man aged 35-49 years with acute or convalescent COVID-19. CDR3 sequence reads: CASSGQGRGYTF. The CDR3 DNA reads as TGTGCCAGCAGTGGACAGGGTCGTGGCTACACCTTC.